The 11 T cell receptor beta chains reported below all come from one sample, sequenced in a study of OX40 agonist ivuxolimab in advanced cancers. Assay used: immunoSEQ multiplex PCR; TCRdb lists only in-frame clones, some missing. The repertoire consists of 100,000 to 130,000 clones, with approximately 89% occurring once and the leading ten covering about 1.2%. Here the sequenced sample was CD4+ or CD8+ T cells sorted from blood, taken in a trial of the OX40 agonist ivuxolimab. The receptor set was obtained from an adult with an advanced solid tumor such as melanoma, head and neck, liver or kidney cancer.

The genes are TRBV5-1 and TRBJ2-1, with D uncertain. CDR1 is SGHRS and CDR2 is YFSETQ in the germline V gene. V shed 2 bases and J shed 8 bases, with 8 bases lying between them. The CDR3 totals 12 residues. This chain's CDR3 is CASSFAEYEQFF. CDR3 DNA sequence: TGCGCCAGCAGCTTTGCGGAGTATGAGCAGTTCTTC.

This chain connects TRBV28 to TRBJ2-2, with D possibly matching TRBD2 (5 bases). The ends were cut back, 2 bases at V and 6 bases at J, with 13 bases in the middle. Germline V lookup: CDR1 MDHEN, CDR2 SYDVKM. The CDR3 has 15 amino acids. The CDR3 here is CASSLRTGIAGELFF. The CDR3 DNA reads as TGTGCCAGCAGTTTAAGGACGGGGATCGCCGGGGAGCTGTTTTTT.

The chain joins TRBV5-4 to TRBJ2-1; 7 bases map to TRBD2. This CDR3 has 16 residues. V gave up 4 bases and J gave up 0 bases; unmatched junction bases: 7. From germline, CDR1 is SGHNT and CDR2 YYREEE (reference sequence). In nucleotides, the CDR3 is TGTGCCAGCAGCCCCGCTAGCGGTTTCTCCTACAATGAGCAGTTCTTC. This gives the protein CASSPASGFSYNEQFF.

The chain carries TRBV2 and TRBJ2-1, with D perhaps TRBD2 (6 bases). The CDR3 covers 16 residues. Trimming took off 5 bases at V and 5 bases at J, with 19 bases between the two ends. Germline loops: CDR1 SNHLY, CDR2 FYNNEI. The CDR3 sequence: CASSRTGTLGNNEQFF. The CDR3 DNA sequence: TGTGCCAGCAGTCGTACCGGGACTCTAGGGAACAATGAGCAGTTCTTC.

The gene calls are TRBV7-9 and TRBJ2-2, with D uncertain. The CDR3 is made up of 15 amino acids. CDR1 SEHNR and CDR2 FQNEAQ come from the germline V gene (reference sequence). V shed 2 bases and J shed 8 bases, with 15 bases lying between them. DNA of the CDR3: TGTGCCAGCAGCTTACCACTGGGCGCCCGGGGGGAGCTGTTTTTT. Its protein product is CASSLPLGARGELFF.

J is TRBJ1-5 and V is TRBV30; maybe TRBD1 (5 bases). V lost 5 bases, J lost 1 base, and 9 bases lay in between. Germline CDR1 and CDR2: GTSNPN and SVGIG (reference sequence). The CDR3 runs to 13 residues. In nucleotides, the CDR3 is TGTGCCTGGGGCAGGGTGAGCAATCAGCCCCAGCATTTT. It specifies CAWGRVSNQPQHF.

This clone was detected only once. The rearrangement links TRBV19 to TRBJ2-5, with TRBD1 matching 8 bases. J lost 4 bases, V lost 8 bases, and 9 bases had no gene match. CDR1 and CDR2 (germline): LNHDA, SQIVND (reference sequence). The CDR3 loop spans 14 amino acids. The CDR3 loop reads CASSRQGPAETQYF. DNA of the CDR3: TGTGCCAGTTCCCGACAGGGGCCGGCAGAGACCCAGTACTTC.

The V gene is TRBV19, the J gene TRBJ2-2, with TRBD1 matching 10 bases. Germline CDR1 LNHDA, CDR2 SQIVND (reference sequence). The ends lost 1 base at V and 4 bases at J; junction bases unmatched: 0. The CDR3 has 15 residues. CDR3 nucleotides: TGTGCCAGTAGTATAGGACAGGGGGCCACCGGGGAGCTGTTTTTT. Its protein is CASSIGQGATGELFF.

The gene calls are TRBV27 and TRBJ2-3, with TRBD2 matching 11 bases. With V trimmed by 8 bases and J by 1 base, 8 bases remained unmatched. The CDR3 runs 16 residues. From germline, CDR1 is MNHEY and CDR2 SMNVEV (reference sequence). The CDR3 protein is CASGLKGLAGTDTQYF. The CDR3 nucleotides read TGTGCCAGCGGACTAAAGGGACTAGCGGGCACAGATACGCAGTATTTT.

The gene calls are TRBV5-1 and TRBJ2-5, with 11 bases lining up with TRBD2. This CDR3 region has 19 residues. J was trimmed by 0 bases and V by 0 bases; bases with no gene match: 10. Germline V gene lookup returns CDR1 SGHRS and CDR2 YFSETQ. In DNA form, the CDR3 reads TGCGCCAGCAGCTTGGGAATGTTAGGGACTAGCGGAAACCAAGAGACCCAGTACTTC. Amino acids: CASSLGMLGTSGNQETQYF.

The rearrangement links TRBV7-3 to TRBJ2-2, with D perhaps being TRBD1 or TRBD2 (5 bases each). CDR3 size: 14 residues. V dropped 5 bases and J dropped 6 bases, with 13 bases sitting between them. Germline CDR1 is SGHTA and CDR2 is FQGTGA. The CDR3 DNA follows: TGTGCCAGCAGCGTGTCGGGGCAATCCGGGGAGCTGTTTTTT. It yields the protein CASSVSGQSGELFF.